These 10 T cell receptor beta chains share one sample of origin, sequenced in a study of cytomegalovirus exposure and HLA in healthy donors. PCR was performed using 60 Vbeta and 13 Jbeta primers. The repertoire was sequenced with immunoSEQ multiplex PCR; TCRdb's copy has only in-frame clones and lacks some. This sample has roughly 200,000 clones, with just over 75% found just once. Sequences were obtained from PBMCs. All receptors derive from a man aged 25 to 40 in good health and CMV-seronegative.

The chain combines TRBV2 with TRBJ1-3, with a weak D call TRBD1 (6 bases). Between the trimmed V and J ends, which lost 5 bases and 0 bases, there was a span of 8 bases. Germline loops: CDR1 SNHLY, CDR2 FYNNEI. This CDR3 contains 14 residues. CDR3 nucleotides: TGTGCCAGCAGTACAGGGCGCTCTGGAAACACCATATATTTT. Residues: CASSTGRSGNTIYF. Using reference TRBV2 and TRBJ1-3 for the parts outside the CDR3, the full variable domain is EPEVTQTPSHQVTQMGQEVILRCVPISNHLYFYWYRQILGQKVEFLVSFYNNEISEKSEIFDDQFSVERPDGSNFTLKIRSTKLEDSAMYFCASSTGRSGNTIYFGEGSWLTVV.

The rearrangement uses TRBV27 and TRBJ2-3, with 11 positions matching TRBD2. CDR3 length: 15 residues. Germline V gene sequence: CDR1 MNHEY, CDR2 SMNVEV (reference sequence). The ends lost 4 bases at V and 0 bases at J; junction bases unmatched: 0. The CDR3 bases are TGTGCCAGCAGTTGGACTAGCGGGAGCACAGATACGCAGTATTTT. It codes for CASSWTSGSTDTQYF.

J is TRBJ2-2 and V is TRBV10-3, with a tentative D call TRBD1 (5 bases). Germline V CDR1 and CDR2: ENHRY, SYGVKD. The CDR3 length is 18 residues. The V gene lost 2 bases and the J gene lost 4 bases, with 20 bases spanning the gap. For the CDR3, the DNA is TGTGCCATCAGTGAGCCCCTAGGTGATGGGGCGCTCACCGGGGAGCTGTTTTTT. Protein sequence: CAISEPLGDGALTGELFF.

V and J are TRBV11-2 and TRBJ1-5; 9 nucleotides agree with TRBD1. Germline CDR1 reads SGHAT; CDR2 reads FQNNGV. The CDR3 has 17 residues. V lost 4 bases to trimming and J lost 2 bases; unmatched junction nucleotides: 9. This chain's CDR3 is CASSCRTGVARNQPQHF. DNA for the CDR3: TGTGCCAGCAGCTGTCGGACAGGGGTGGCCCGCAATCAGCCCCAGCATTTT.

The chain recombines TRBV4-2 with TRBJ2-7; 8 nucleotides line up with TRBD1. The V gene's germline CDR1 is LGHNA and CDR2 YNFKEQ. The CDR3 is made up of 15 amino acids. J was trimmed by 4 bases and V by 0 bases; bases with no gene match: 5. CDR3 nucleotide sequence: TGTGCCAGCAGCCAAGAAGGGACAGGCATATACGAGCAGTACTTC. This translates into CASSQEGTGIYEQYF.

The chain carries TRBV18 and TRBJ2-3; 7 bases match TRBD2. Unmatched junction bases numbered 7, after V lost 2 bases and J lost 5 bases. CDR1 is KGHSH and CDR2 is LQKENI in the germline V gene. The length of the CDR3 is 15 residues. The CDR3 region is CASSPSAGVLDTQYF. The CDR3 nucleotides are TGTGCCAGCTCACCATCCGCGGGAGTCTTAGATACGCAGTATTTT.

The chain carries TRBV7-9 and TRBJ1-1; 7 bases fit TRBD1. This CDR3 spans 14 amino acids. Losses at the gene ends were 10 bases for V and 0 bases for J; bases not matched to a gene: 8. Germline V lookup: CDR1 SEHNR, CDR2 FQNEAQ (reference sequence). As DNA, the CDR3 is TGTGCCAACGTAAAAGGGGGCCTGAACACTGAAGCTTTCTTT. Encoded protein: CANVKGGLNTEAFF.

The chain links TRBV28 to TRBJ1-1; 8 nucleotides agree with TRBD1. The V gene end was trimmed by 8 bases and the J gene end by 1 base; junction bases not matched to a gene: 9. Germline CDR1 and CDR2: MDHEN and SYDVKM. This CDR3 is built from 15 residues. The CDR3 DNA sequence: TGTGCCAGCGGAACAGGGGGGTTCGGGAACACTGAAGCTTTCTTT. Residues: CASGTGGFGNTEAFF.

The chain links TRBV5-4 to TRBJ2-5; 13 bases are shared with TRBD2. Trimming at V came to 5 bases and at J to 5 bases, leaving 6 bases not matched to a gene. CDR3 length equals 15 residues. CDR1 SGHNT and CDR2 YYREEE come from the germline V gene (reference sequence). The CDR3 DNA follows: TGTGCCAGCAGAAGACTAGCGGGAGGTGGTGAGACCCAGTACTTC. Amino acids: CASRRLAGGGETQYF.

This clone has a single count. The rearrangement joins TRBV29-1 to TRBJ2-5; TRBD2 agrees at 10 bases. V was pared by 6 bases and J by 5 bases, with 9 bases of the junction left unmatched. The CDR3 spans 14 residues. In germline, CDR1 is SQVTM, CDR2 ANQGSEA. CDR3 nucleotide sequence: TGCAGCGTCGCACCGGGACTAGCGAAGGAGACCCAGTACTTC. Translation: CSVAPGLAKETQYF.